A selection of T cell receptor beta chains follows, all from one sample in a study of Graves' ophthalmopathy and Graves' hyperthyroidism. TCRdb reprocessed the multiplex PCR reads via MiXCR and lists one record per CDR3 protein. This sample carries under 400,000 distinct CDR3 sequences, roughly a sixth of them seen once, and the ten largest clones take roughly 12%. The sequenced sample consisted of peripheral blood. Every receptor here comes from an adult man with Graves' ophthalmopathy. CDR3s include the opening cysteine and the closing phenylalanine or tryptophan. A D gene is named only where the DNA matches it firmly. Clone sizes are given selectively: once, few, many, or a class where the clone is expanded.

>many|TRBV6-5|-|TRBJ2-5
TGTGCCAGCAGCTACCGCCGGGACGTCGGCCAAGAGACCCAGTACTTC
CASSYRRDVGQETQYF
>-|TRBV6-5|-|TRBJ1-1
TGTGCCAGCAGTTATCCAAACGTGGGCGTCGCTGAAGCTTTCTTT
CASSYPNVGVAEAFF
>many|TRBV6-5|-|TRBJ1-3
TGTGCCAGCAGGATAGACGGGACGGCCGGAAACACCATATATTTT
CASRIDGTAGNTIYF
>many|TRBV25-1|-|TRBJ2-7
TGTGCCAGCAGTGATTTTGGACAGCAGTACTTC
CASSDFGQQYF
>many|TRBV9|TRBD1|TRBJ1-1
TGTGCCAGCAGCTCGAGAGGGGGCGCGGATGAAGCTTTCTTT
CASSSRGGADEAFF
>many|TRBV15|-|TRBJ1-3
TGTGCCACCAGCAGAGATCTTGGCAGATTCTCTGGAAACACCATATATTTT
CATSRDLGRFSGNTIYF
>many|TRBV11-3|TRBD1|TRBJ1-1
TGTGCCAGCAGCTTAGGTCCACAGGGGGCGACGGGGGTAACTGAAGCTTTCTTT
CASSLGPQGATGVTEAFF
>-|TRBV6-5|-|TRBJ2-7
TGTGCCAGCAGGTTAGGGGGTTCTTCCTACGAGCAGTACTTC
CASRLGGSSYEQYF
>many|TRBV11-3|TRBD2|TRBJ2-7
TGTGCCAGCAGCTTAATACTAGCGGCCTCCTACGAGCAGTACTTC
CASSLILAASYEQYF
>-|TRBV12-3/TRBV12-4|-|TRBJ2-7
TGTGCCAGCAGTCCGACCTCCGGTGGGACCCAAGCCTACGAGCAGTACTTC
CASSPTSGGTQAYEQYF
>many|TRBV3-1|-|TRBJ2-5
TGTGCCAGCAAGCAGGAGGGGGGACAAGAGACCCAGTACTTC
CASKQEGGQETQYF
>-|TRBV28|-|TRBJ2-5
TGTGCCAGCAGCCCCTTTAGGGTCCAAGAGACCCAGTACTTC
CASSPFRVQETQYF
>many|TRBV6-1|TRBD2|TRBJ2-5
TGTGCCAGCAGTCCGGGACTAGCGGGAGGAGAGACCCAGTACTTC
CASSPGLAGGETQYF
>few|TRBV20-1|-|TRBJ2-7
TGCAGTGCCGAAGGGGGGGCATCCGCCTCCTACGAGCAGTACTTC
CSAEGGASASYEQYF
>many|TRBV20-1|-|TRBJ2-3
TGCAGTGCTAGAGAGAGCGGCAGCACAGATACGCAGTATTTT
CSARESGSTDTQYF
>many|TRBV6-1|TRBD2|TRBJ2-7
TGTGCCAGCTCCCGGGAGGGTAACACCTACGAGCAGTACTTC
CASSREGNTYEQYF
>-|TRBV7-2|-|TRBJ1-2
TGTGCCAGCAGCCCCTCTGAGGGCTATGGCTACACCTTC
CASSPSEGYGYTF
>-|TRBV6-1|-|TRBJ1-1
TGTGCCAGCAGCCGTCGGTCGGGGATGAACACTGAAGCTTTCTTT
CASSRRSGMNTEAFF
>many|TRBV7-9|-|TRBJ1-5
TGTGCCAGCAGCTCGACGGTGCAGGGACTTAGCAATCAGCCCCAGCATTTT
CASSSTVQGLSNQPQHF
>many|TRBV18|-|TRBJ2-5
TGTGCCAGCTCACCAGGGTTCGCAGCCCAAGAGACCCAGTACTTC
CASSPGFAAQETQYF
>many|TRBV28|-|TRBJ2-5
TGTGCCAGCAGTGAGGAGTTAGGCCAGTACTTC
CASSEELGQYF
>-|TRBV19|-|TRBJ1-1
TGTGCCACCCCTTTGGCAGAGAACACTGAAGCTTTCTTT
CATPLAENTEAFF
>many|TRBV5-1|TRBD1|TRBJ2-5
TGCGCCAGCAGCCGTGGGACAGCTCAAGAGACCCAGTACTTC
CASSRGTAQETQYF
>many|TRBV28|TRBD1|TRBJ2-2
TGTGCCAGCAACGAGGACAGGGGCGAAGGAAGCACCGGGGAGCTGTTTTTT
CASNEDRGEGSTGELFF
>many|TRBV12-3/TRBV12-4|TRBD2|TRBJ2-5
TGTGCCAGCAGTCGGACTAGCGGGAGGGCCGAAGAGACCCAGTACTTC
CASSRTSGRAEETQYF
>few|TRBV7-9|TRBD2|TRBJ2-2
TGTGCCAGCAGCTTTAGCGGGAGCGCCGGGGAGCTGTTTTTT
CASSFSGSAGELFF
>-|TRBV6-1|TRBD2|TRBJ2-3
TGTGCCAGCAGGGAGTGGGAGGGCCCAGATACGCAGTATTTT
CASREWEGPDTQYF
>many|TRBV5-5|TRBD1|TRBJ1-2
TGTGCCAGCAGCACAGGACAGGTCTATGGCTACACCTTC
CASSTGQVYGYTF
>many|TRBV29-1|-|TRBJ2-5
TGCAGCACAGAGAGGGAGACCCAGTACTTC
CSTERETQYF
>many|TRBV4-2|TRBD1|TRBJ1-1
TGTGCCAGCAGCCAAGAATTCGGGACAGGAATGAACACTGAAGCTTTCTTT
CASSQEFGTGMNTEAFF
>many|TRBV6-1|-|TRBJ2-7
TGTGCCAGCAGTGAAGTCTCCGGGGGGCAGTACTTC
CASSEVSGGQYF
>many|TRBV18|TRBD1|TRBJ2-7
TGTGCCAGCTCACCTGTGGACAGGGAAGTTCACGAGCAGTACTTC
CASSPVDREVHEQYF
>many|TRBV12-3/TRBV12-4|-|TRBJ2-2
TGTGCCAGCAGCACGGGGGACCCGAACACCGGGGAGCTGTTTTTT
CASSTGDPNTGELFF
>many|TRBV12-3/TRBV12-4|-|TRBJ2-2
TGTGCCAGCAGTCAAGACAGCTCGAACACCGGGGAGCTGTTTTTT
CASSQDSSNTGELFF
>many|TRBV7-9|-|TRBJ2-7
TGTGCCAGCAGCCAAGGGAGTTCGCTCTCCTACGAGCAGTACTTC
CASSQGSSLSYEQYF
>many|TRBV5-1|-|TRBJ1-2
TGCGCCAGCAGCTTGGAGACAGTGGGGCTAGTCTATGGCTACACCTTC
CASSLETVGLVYGYTF
>-|TRBV12-3/TRBV12-4|-|TRBJ2-7
TGTGCCAGCAGTATAAGGACCACCTACGAGCAGTACTTC
CASSIRTTYEQYF
>many|TRBV6-5|-|TRBJ1-2
TGTGCCAGCAGTTACTCGGGCACAGGGAAAAACTATGGCTACACCTTC
CASSYSGTGKNYGYTF
>many|TRBV15|TRBD1|TRBJ1-2
TGTGCCACCAGCAGGGGGGACAGGGATAACTATGGCTACACCTTC
CATSRGDRDNYGYTF
>-|TRBV2|TRBD2|TRBJ2-7
TGTGCCAGCACCTCTGGGACTAGCGGGGACGCTGAGCAGTACTTC
CASTSGTSGDAEQYF
>many|TRBV7-9|-|TRBJ1-5
TGTGCCAGCAGCTTAGACACGGGGCCCCAGCATTTT
CASSLDTGPQHF
>many|TRBV5-5|-|TRBJ2-7
TGTGCCAGCAGCGCCCCGGGCAGTACCTACGAGCAGTACTTC
CASSAPGSTYEQYF
>once|TRBV7-3|-|TRBJ1-2
TGTGCCAGCAGCTTTCTGGAAGAAAGTAACTATGGCTACACCTTC
CASSFLEESNYGYTF
>many|TRBV6-5|-|TRBJ2-5
TGTGCCAGCAGCTATCCGTTGGGGACCCAGTACTTC
CASSYPLGTQYF
>many|TRBV27|-|TRBJ1-1
TGTGCCAGCAGTTTATTGCCCAGAATGAACACTGAAGCTTTCTTT
CASSLLPRMNTEAFF
>many|TRBV6-2/TRBV6-3|-|TRBJ1-5
TGTGCCAGCACCACGGATCGGGGGTGGAATCAGCCCCAGCATTTT
CASTTDRGWNQPQHF
>-|TRBV6-1|-|TRBJ1-1
TGTGCCAGCACTCCCGGGCTCGGAGGGACTGAAGCTTTCTTT
CASTPGLGGTEAFF
>many|TRBV5-1|TRBD1|TRBJ2-7
TGCGCCAGCAGCTGGACAGGGGATCGGGGCGAGCAGTACTTC
CASSWTGDRGEQYF
>many|TRBV29-1|TRBD2|TRBJ2-2
TGCAGCGTTGGAGGAGGGACTAGCGGGTTATCCACCGGGGAGCTGTTTTTT
CSVGGGTSGLSTGELFF
>-|TRBV10-3|TRBD2|TRBJ2-1
TGTGCCATCAGGCCGGGACTAGCGGGAGACAATGAGCAGTTCTTC
CAIRPGLAGDNEQFF
>many|TRBV5-1|-|TRBJ1-1
TGCGCCAGCAGCTTGGTCACAGGGAATAGTAGAGTCACTGAAGCTTTCTTT
CASSLVTGNSRVTEAFF
>many|TRBV29-1|-|TRBJ1-1
TGCAGCGCCCCGGGGGGGGGCGAAGCTTTCTTT
CSAPGGGEAFF
>many|TRBV12-3/TRBV12-4|-|TRBJ2-1
TGTGCCAGCAGTTTAAGCCTGAATGAGCAGTTCTTC
CASSLSLNEQFF
>many|TRBV4-3|TRBD2|TRBJ2-5
TGCGCCAGCAGCCAAAGCGGGGTATACCAAGAGACCCAGTACTTC
CASSQSGVYQETQYF
>-|TRBV6-5|TRBD1|TRBJ1-2
TGTGCCAGCAGTTACACCGGGACAGGGGGCCACTATGGCTACACCTTC
CASSYTGTGGHYGYTF
>many|TRBV6-1|TRBD1|TRBJ2-4
TGTGCCAGCAGCACGACAGGGGGCTCGGTAAAAAACATTCAGTACTTC
CASSTTGGSVKNIQYF
>many|TRBV27|-|TRBJ2-7
TGTGCCAGCAGTTTATTTATCACAGGGCCCAGCAACGAGCAGTGCTTC
CASSLFITGPSNEQCF
>many|TRBV20-1|TRBD1|TRBJ1-6
TGCAGTGCCCAAGGACAGGGAGGCGTTAATTCACCCCTCCACTTT
CSAQGQGGVNSPLHF